The 19 T cell receptor beta chains presented below share a single source sample, sequenced in a study of cytomegalovirus exposure and HLA in healthy donors. 60 Vbeta and 13 Jbeta primers were used in PCR. Libraries were prepared by immunoSEQ multiplex PCR; TCRdb keeps only in-frame clonotypes and omits some of them. Among about 160,000 clones listed, approximately 72% were seen once. Sequencing used PBMCs. These receptors all come from a man between 35 and 55 years old in good health and CMV-seropositive.

The chain is built from TRBV7-9 and TRBJ1-4, with a tentative D call TRBD1 (6 bases). The germline V gene has CDR1 SEHNR and CDR2 FQNEAQ (reference sequence). V dropped 2 bases and J dropped 2 bases, with 6 bases sitting between them. The CDR3 is 14 amino acids. CDR3 DNA: TGTGCCAGCAGCTTAAGGGGGACTAATGAAAAACTGTTTTTT. Encoded protein: CASSLRGTNEKLFF.

There are a few counts of this clone. The chain employs TRBV2 and TRBJ1-1; weak D call: TRBD1 (6 bases). Germline V gene lookup returns CDR1 SNHLY and CDR2 FYNNEI. V dropped 6 bases and J dropped 1 base, with 9 bases sitting between them. The CDR3 spans 13 residues. The CDR3 coding sequence is TGTGCCAGCAGGGACAGACAGAACACTGAAGCTTTCTTT. Residues: CASRDRQNTEAFF.

The chain joins TRBV6-1 to TRBJ2-2; D is uncertain. This CDR3 comprises 17 residues. Germline V gene data show CDR1 as MNHNS and CDR2 as SASEGT. V shed 3 bases and J shed 0 bases, with 14 bases lying between them. The CDR3 is CASSDVSTEPNTGELFF. CDR3 DNA sequence: TGTGCCAGCAGTGACGTTTCTACCGAGCCGAACACCGGGGAGCTGTTTTTT.

The chain employs TRBV10-3 and TRBJ1-5; D remains unclear. Deletions cut 4 bases from V and 7 bases from J, with 20 bases between. CDR1 and CDR2 from the germline V gene are ENHRY and SYGVKD. CDR3 length: 16 amino acids. For the CDR3, the DNA is TGTGCCATCAGTGGACGGTTCCTAGACGTATCCCAGCCCCAGCATTTT. Amino acids: CAISGRFLDVSQPQHF.

The rearrangement links TRBV11-2 to TRBJ2-7; 9 nucleotides match TRBD1. The ends lost 5 bases at V and 4 bases at J; junction bases unmatched: 12. The CDR3 has 16 residues. The germline gives CDR1 SGHAT, CDR2 FQNNGV. CDR3 protein: CASSLQPGQGYYEQYF. CDR3 in DNA: TGTGCCAGCAGCCTACAACCGGGACAGGGATATTACGAGCAGTACTTC. Full variable domain (outside the CDR3, taken from reference TRBV11-2 and TRBJ2-7): EAGVAQSPRYKIIEKRQSVAFWCNPISGHATLYWYQQILGQGPKLLIQFQNNGVVDDSQLPKDRFSAERLKGVDSTLKIQPAKLEDSAVYLCASSLQPGQGYYEQYFGPGTRLTVT.

Remarks on this clone: This sample includes further DNA sequences coding for the same CDR3. The chain joins TRBV6-1 to TRBJ1-1; D is possibly TRBD1 (5 bases). The V end lost 2 bases, the J end lost 8 bases, and 21 bases lay between the germline ends. The CDR3 has 16 amino acids. Germline V gene sequence: CDR1 MNHNS, CDR2 SASEGT. The CDR3 DNA reads as TGTGCCAGCAGTGAATCTTCCGGGGGATTAAACGCCGAAGCTTTCTTT. It yields the protein CASSESSGGLNAEAFF.

The chain links TRBV7-2 to TRBJ2-5; D might be TRBD1 (5 bases). V dropped 2 bases and J dropped 2 bases, with 9 bases sitting between them. The CDR3 extends over 14 amino acids. Per the germline V gene, CDR1 is SGHTA and CDR2 is FQGNSA. CDR3 region: CASSLIQGQETQYF. In DNA, the CDR3 is TGTGCCAGCAGCTTAATCCAGGGACAAGAGACCCAGTACTTC.

CDR3 coding DNA: TGTGCCAGCAGCTTAGAGGCCAGGGAGGTCACTGAAGCTTTCTTT. This gives the protein CASSLEAREVTEAFF. The V and J genes are TRBV11-1 and TRBJ1-1, with D maybe TRBD1 (5 bases). The length of the CDR3 is 15 residues. Germline V gene lookup returns CDR1 SGHAT and CDR2 FQDESV (reference sequence). V gave up 1 base and J gave up 4 bases, with 13 bases separating them.

The V gene is TRBV6-1, the J gene TRBJ1-3, with D unresolved. The CDR3 has 15 amino acids. Germline V lookup: CDR1 MNHNS, CDR2 SASEGT. The germline V and J ends were trimmed by 2 bases and 3 bases, with 11 bases remaining between them. The CDR3 is CASSELEALGNTIYF. The CDR3 region has the DNA TGTGCCAGCAGTGAATTAGAGGCTCTTGGAAACACCATATATTTT.

This chain connects TRBV5-6 to TRBJ1-5; the match to TRBD1 covers 7 bases. Per the germline V gene, CDR1 is SGHDT and CDR2 is YYEEEE. V shed 2 bases, J shed 6 bases, and the junction held 8 bases outside the gene matches. The CDR3 consists of 15 residues. In DNA, the CDR3 is TGTGCCAGCAGCTTTGGACAGGCCGCGGGTCAGCCCCAGCATTTT. Translation gives CASSFGQAAGQPQHF.

The chain carries TRBV30 and TRBJ2-2; D possibly corresponds to TRBD2 (7 bases). CDR1 and CDR2 from the germline V gene are GTSNPN and SVGIG (reference sequence). The germline V and J ends were trimmed by 1 base and 8 bases, with 14 bases remaining between them. This CDR3 has 14 amino acids. The CDR3 sequence is CAWSGWGGLGELFF. The CDR3 DNA reads as TGTGCCTGGAGTGGGTGGGGGGGCCTTGGGGAGCTGTTTTTT.

The CDR3 loop is CAISGVYEQYF. The DNA for the CDR3 is TGTGCCATCAGTGGCGTGTACGAGCAGTACTTC. The V gene is TRBV10-3, the J gene TRBJ2-7; D is unclear. Trimming removed 4 bases at V and 4 bases at J, with 5 bases between. The CDR3 is 11 residues long. The germline gives CDR1 ENHRY, CDR2 SYGVKD.

In this sample, this clone turned up a few times. The gene calls are TRBV11-2 and TRBJ2-3, with D unclear. The germline gives CDR1 SGHAT, CDR2 FQNNGV. The CDR3 covers 14 residues. Trimming removed 1 base from V and 2 bases from J, with 7 bases in between. CDR3 DNA sequence: TGTGCCAGCAGCTTAGGTTCTTTCACAGATACGCAGTATTTT. This translates into CASSLGSFTDTQYF.

The chain is built from TRBV25-1 and TRBJ1-2, with 7 bases lining up with TRBD1. The CDR3 runs 14 residues. V gave up 4 bases and J gave up 4 bases; unmatched junction bases: 6. CDR1 MGHDK and CDR2 SYGVNS come from the germline V gene. This chain's CDR3 is CASSGRGTVYGYTF. CDR3 DNA sequence: TGTGCCAGCAGTGGCCGGGGGACAGTCTATGGCTACACCTTC.

V and J are TRBV29-1 and TRBJ1-1; TRBD1 is a possible D gene (5 bases). The CDR3 runs to 11 residues. Germline assignment: CDR1 SQVTM and CDR2 ANQGSEA. The ends were cut back, 7 bases at V and 4 bases at J, with 10 bases in the middle. Here the CDR3 reads CSAQGFTEAFF. The CDR3, as DNA: TGCAGCGCTCAGGGTTTCACTGAAGCTTTCTTT.

This chain joins TRBV7-8 and TRBJ1-1; D is perhaps TRBD1 (5 bases). The germline gives CDR1 SGHVS, CDR2 FQNEAQ. V lost 8 bases and J lost 5, with 18 bases in between. This CDR3 spans 14 amino acids. CDR3 bases: TGTGCCAGCCGTCGGCGGGGGGAATCGACTGAAGCTTTCTTT. Protein product: CASRRRGESTEAFF. Together with reference TRBV7-8 and TRBJ1-1, the CDR3 gives the full variable domain: GAGVSQSPRYKVAKRGQDVALRCDPISGHVSLFWYQQALGQGPEFLTYFQNEAQLDKSGLPSDRFFAERPEGSVSTLKIQRTQQEDSAVYLCASRRRGESTEAFFGQGTRLTVV.

V gene TRBV5-1 combines with J gene TRBJ1-1, with TRBD1 matching over 10 bases. The CDR3 loop spans 13 amino acids. The J segment lost 5 bases and the V segment lost 4 bases, leaving 2 bases of the junction unmatched. The V gene's germline CDR1 is SGHRS and CDR2 YFSETQ. The CDR3 DNA reads as TGCGCCAGCAGCCCGGGACAGGGGACTGAAGCTTTCTTT. Translated: CASSPGQGTEAFF.

The gene calls are TRBV5-1 and TRBJ1-4, with 11 bases matching TRBD1. The length of the CDR3 is 16 residues. CDR1 is SGHRS, CDR2 YFSETQ, per germline. Germline trimming cut 4 bases from V and 3 bases from J; bases unmatched to any gene: 5. CDR3 protein: CASSPGQGAANEKLFF. As DNA, the CDR3 is TGCGCCAGCAGCCCCGGACAGGGGGCTGCTAATGAAAAACTGTTTTTT. Together with reference TRBV5-1 and TRBJ1-4, the CDR3 gives the full variable domain: KAGVTQTPRYLIKTRGQQVTLSCSPISGHRSVSWYQQTPGQGLQFLFEYFSETQRNKGNFPGRFSGRQFSNSRSEMNVSTLELGDSALYLCASSPGQGAANEKLFFGSGTQLSVL.

The J gene is TRBJ2-3, the V gene TRBV6-4, with 11 bases matching TRBD2. V lost 0 bases and J lost 1; bases outside the gene matches: 0. The CDR3 extends over 16 amino acids. Germline values: CDR1 MRHNA, CDR2 SNTAGT. CDR3 sequence reads: CASSDSTSGGTDTQYF. CDR3 bases: TGTGCCAGCAGTGACTCGACTAGCGGGGGCACAGATACGCAGTATTTT.